This is a list of T cell receptor beta chains from one sample in a study of blood T cells in healthy people across ages. TCRdb recomputed calls from the 5' RACE reads with MiXCR, one row per CDR3 protein. The data show 980,000 or so distinct CDR3 sequences, around 49% seen once. The specimen sequenced was blood. Receptors were obtained from a man aged 25-45 years in good health. CDR3s include the opening cysteine and the closing phenylalanine or tryptophan. D genes are given only for firm matches. Expanded clones are given a class, and other clones once, few, many or no size at all.

V gene	D gene	clone size	J gene	CDR3 DNA	CDR3 protein
TRBV10-3	.	few	TRBJ1-5	TGTGCCATCAGTGAGGGAACTAGCAATCAGCCCCAGCATTTT	CAISEGTSNQPQHF
TRBV4-2	.	.	TRBJ1-1	TGTGCCAGCAGCCCGGGACATGGGAGTAACACTGAAGCTTTCTTT	CASSPGHGSNTEAFF
TRBV29-1	.	few	TRBJ2-3	TGCAGCGTTGAAGAATCTCCGGGGGATAGCACAGATACGCAGTATTTT	CSVEESPGDSTDTQYF
TRBV7-9	.	few	TRBJ2-7	TGTGCCAGCAGCTTAGCCGGGACAAAGCAGTACTTC	CASSLAGTKQYF
TRBV10-3	TRBD1	.	TRBJ2-1	TGTGCCATCGGGGGACAGGGGGCTTGCAATGAGCAGTTCTTC	CAIGGQGACNEQFF
TRBV5-1	.	.	TRBJ2-7	TGCGCCAGCAGCTTCGGGCAGGCTAGCAATGAGCAGTACTTC	CASSFGQASNEQYF
TRBV6-5	TRBD1	.	TRBJ1-4	TGTGCCAGCAGTTACGATGGGACAGATGAAAAACTGTTTTTT	CASSYDGTDEKLFF
TRBV6-5	TRBD2	few	TRBJ2-7	TGTGCCAGCAGTTCCTTAGCGGGGGGCCCCTCCTACGAGCAGTACTTC	CASSSLAGGPSYEQYF
TRBV7-8	.	few	TRBJ2-1	TGTGCCAGCAGCTTAGGGGTTTCAAGGACCGCCAATGAGCAGTTCTTC	CASSLGVSRTANEQFF
TRBV25-1	.	.	TRBJ1-4	TGTGCCAGCAGTGATCCTGGCAGGGGAAGAAATGAAAAACTGTTTTTT	CASSDPGRGRNEKLFF
TRBV20-1	TRBD2	.	TRBJ2-1	TGCAGTGCTAGAGATGGGGTAGCGGGGCCAAACAATGAGCAGTTCTTC	CSARDGVAGPNNEQFF
TRBV29-1	TRBD1	once	TRBJ2-5	TGCAGCGGCCGGGACAGGGGGATGACCCAGTACTTC	CSGRDRGMTQYF
TRBV12-3/TRBV12-4	TRBD2	.	TRBJ2-3	TGTGCCAGCAGTTTCCCTAGCGGAAGATTTAGCACAGATACGCAGTATTTT	CASSFPSGRFSTDTQYF
TRBV19	.	.	TRBJ1-5	TGTGCCAGTAGTACCCTTCCTGTTAGCAATCAGCCCCAGCATTTT	CASSTLPVSNQPQHF
TRBV12-3/TRBV12-4	.	once	TRBJ2-7	TGTGCCAGCAGTTTAGCGCTCAGTCCCTACGAGCAGTACTTC	CASSLALSPYEQYF
TRBV18	TRBD1	.	TRBJ1-1	TGTGCCAGCTCACCATCACAGGGGGACACTGAAGCTTTCTTT	CASSPSQGDTEAFF
TRBV29-1	.	.	TRBJ2-2	TGCAGCGTTGAAGGTCGGACTTGGGGGGAGCTGTTTTTT	CSVEGRTWGELFF
TRBV28	TRBD1	few	TRBJ1-6	TGTGCCAGCAGTCCCTCGACAGGGGAGAATTCACCCCTCCACTTT	CASSPSTGENSPLHF
TRBV20-1	.	.	TRBJ1-5	TGCAGTGCTAGAGAAGGGATCCTCAATCAGCCCCAGCATTTT	CSAREGILNQPQHF